The T cell receptor (beta chain) described here comes from a study of graft-versus-host responses after intestinal transplantation. Clones were read by immunoSEQ multiplex PCR, and TCRdb kept only the in-frame ones, dropping some. The data show about 29,000 clones, with approximately 93% seen just once and about 0.66% held by the top ten. The CDR3 length is 16 residues. Germline V gene sequence: CDR1 SGHDT, CDR2 YYEEEE. The V gene end was trimmed by 4 bases and the J gene end by 1 base; junction bases not matched to a gene: 4. The chain employs TRBV5-6 and TRBJ2-5, with 13 bases that match TRBD2. The sample consisted of PBMCs, taken about ten weeks after intestinal transplant. The receptor comes from a human patient who received an intestinal transplant, so some T cells may come from the graft donor. The CDR3 protein is CASSLGLAGVQETQYF. The DNA of the CDR3 is TGTGCCAGCAGCCTCGGACTAGCGGGGGTCCAAGAGACCCAGTACTTC.